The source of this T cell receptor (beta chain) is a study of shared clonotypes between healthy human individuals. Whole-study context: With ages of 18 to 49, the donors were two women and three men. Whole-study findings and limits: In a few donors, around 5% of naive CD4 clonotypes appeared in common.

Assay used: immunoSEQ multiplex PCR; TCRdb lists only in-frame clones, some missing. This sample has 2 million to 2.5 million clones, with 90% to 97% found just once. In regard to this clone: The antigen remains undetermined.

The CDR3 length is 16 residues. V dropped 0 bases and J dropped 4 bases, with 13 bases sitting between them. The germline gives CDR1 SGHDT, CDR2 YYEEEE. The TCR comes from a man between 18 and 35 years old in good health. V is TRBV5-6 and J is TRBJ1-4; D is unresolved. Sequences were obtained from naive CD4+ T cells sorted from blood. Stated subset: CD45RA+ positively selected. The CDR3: CASSLASAGDNEKLFF. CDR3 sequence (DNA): TGTGCCAGCAGCTTGGCCTCAGCGGGCGATAATGAAAAACTGTTTTTT.